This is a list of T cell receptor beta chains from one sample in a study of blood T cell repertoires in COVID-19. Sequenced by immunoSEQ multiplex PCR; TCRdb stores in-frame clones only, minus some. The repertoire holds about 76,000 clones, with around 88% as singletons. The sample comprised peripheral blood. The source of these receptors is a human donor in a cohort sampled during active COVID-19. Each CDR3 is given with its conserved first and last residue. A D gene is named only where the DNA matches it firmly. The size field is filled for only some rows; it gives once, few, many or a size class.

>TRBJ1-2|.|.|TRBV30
TGTGCCTGGAGTGTGTGGAGGGTAGCTAACTATGGCTACACCTTC
CAWSVWRVANYGYTF
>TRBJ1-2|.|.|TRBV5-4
TGTGCCAGCAGCTACCACAGGGCCCTGAACTATGGCTACACCTTC
CASSYHRALNYGYTF
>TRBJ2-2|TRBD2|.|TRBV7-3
TGTGCCAGCAGCCGGCCGCCTAGCGGGGGTGACACCGGGGAGCTGTTTTTT
CASSRPPSGGDTGELFF
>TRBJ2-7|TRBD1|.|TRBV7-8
TGTGCCAGCAGCCGGGACAGCAACTACGAGCAGTACTTC
CASSRDSNYEQYF
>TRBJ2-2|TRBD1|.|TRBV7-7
TGTGCTAGCAGCCGGACAGGGCTTGGCGGGGAGCTGTTTTTT
CASSRTGLGGELFF
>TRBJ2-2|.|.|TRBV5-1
TGCGCCAGCAGCTTGGGACTTGCCAAAATCACCGGGGAGCTGTTTTTT
CASSLGLAKITGELFF
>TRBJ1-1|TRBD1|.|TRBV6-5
TGTGCCAGCAGGACAGGGGTGAACACTGAAGCTTTCTTT
CASRTGVNTEAFF
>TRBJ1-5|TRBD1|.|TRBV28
TGTGCCAGCAGTTTTCCCCGGGGACAGGGAGTATATAGCAATCAGCCCCAGCATTTT
CASSFPRGQGVYSNQPQHF
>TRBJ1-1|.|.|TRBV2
TGTGCCAGCTCTCGCGGGGTGAACACTGAAGCTTTCTTT
CASSRGVNTEAFF
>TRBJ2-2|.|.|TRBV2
TGTGCCAGCAGTCGGCAGGCCAACACCGGGGAGCTGTTTTTT
CASSRQANTGELFF
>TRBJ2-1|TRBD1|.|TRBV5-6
TGTGCCAGCAGCCCCGGACAGGGCATCCCCAATGAGCAGTTCTTC
CASSPGQGIPNEQFF
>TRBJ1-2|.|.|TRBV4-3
TGCGCCAGCAGCCAAGATCAGGCAGGGAATTATGGCTACACCTTC
CASSQDQAGNYGYTF
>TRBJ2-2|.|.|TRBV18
TGTGCCAGCACACCCCCCGACAGGATGACGAACACCGGGGAGCTGTTTTTT
CASTPPDRMTNTGELFF
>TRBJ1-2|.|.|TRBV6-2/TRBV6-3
TGTGCCAGCAGTTACCTTAACTCCCCCATCCGGGATGGCTACACCTTC
CASSYLNSPIRDGYTF
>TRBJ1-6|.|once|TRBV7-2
TGTGCCAGCAGCTCCGGTCCCACCCTCCACTTT
CASSSGPTLHF
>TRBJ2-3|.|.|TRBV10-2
TGCGCCAGCTGTCTGGGCCAAACTAGCACAGATACGCAGTATTTT
CASCLGQTSTDTQYF
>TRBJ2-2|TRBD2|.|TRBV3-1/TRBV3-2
TGTGCCAGCAGCCAAGCCGGTAGCGGGATGAACACCGGGGAGCTGTTTTTT
CASSQAGSGMNTGELFF
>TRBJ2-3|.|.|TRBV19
TGTGCCAGTAGTAACTACAGGGGGGGAAGCACAGATACGCAGTATTTT
CASSNYRGGSTDTQYF
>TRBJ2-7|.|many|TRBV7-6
TGTGCCAGCAGCTTCCGGACGGAGGACTACGAGCAGTACTTC
CASSFRTEDYEQYF
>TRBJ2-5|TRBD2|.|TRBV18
TGTGCCAGCTCACCAGGCAAGGGACTACAAGAGACCCAGTACTTC
CASSPGKGLQETQYF
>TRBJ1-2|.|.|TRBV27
TGTGCCAGCAGTTTTGTTGGGGCCCGGCCAACTAACTATGGCTACACCTTC
CASSFVGARPTNYGYTF
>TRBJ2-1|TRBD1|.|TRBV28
TGTGCCAGCAGTTTAGCGGGACAGGGGTTCAATGAGCAGTTCTTC
CASSLAGQGFNEQFF
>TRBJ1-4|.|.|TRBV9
TGTGCCAGCAGCGTAACGGGGGGCGGGTCCGAAAAACTGTTTTTT
CASSVTGGGSEKLFF
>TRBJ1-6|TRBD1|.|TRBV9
TGTGCCAGCAGCGCCAGGGGGTCAGGTTCACCCCTCCACTTT
CASSARGSGSPLHF
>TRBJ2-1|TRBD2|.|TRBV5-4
TGTGCCAGCAGCCCTGGACTAGCGGGAGGGCCCTGGAATGAGCAGTTCTTC
CASSPGLAGGPWNEQFF
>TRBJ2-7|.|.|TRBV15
TGTGCCACCAGCAGACCGGGTTCGACCTACGAGCAGTACTTC
CATSRPGSTYEQYF
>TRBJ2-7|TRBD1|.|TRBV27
TGTGCCAGCAGTTTAGGGACAGTCTACGAGCAGTACTTC
CASSLGTVYEQYF
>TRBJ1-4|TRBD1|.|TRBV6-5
TGTGCCAGCCGAAAAGAGACAGGGGACGATGAAAAACTGTTTTTT
CASRKETGDDEKLFF
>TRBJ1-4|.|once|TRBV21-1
TGTGCCAGCTGGAGAAGGCAATCGGAAAAACTGTTTTTT
CASWRRQSEKLFF
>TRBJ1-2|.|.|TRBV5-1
TGCGCCAGCAGCTTGGAACAGGCATCGGGCTATGGCTACACCTTC
CASSLEQASGYGYTF
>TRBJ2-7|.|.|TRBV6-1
TGTGCCAGCAGTGATTCCATTTCCTACGAGCAGTACTTC
CASSDSISYEQYF
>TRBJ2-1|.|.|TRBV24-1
TGTGCCACCAGTGCCCTATTAGGACAGCACAATGAGCAGTTCTTC
CATSALLGQHNEQFF
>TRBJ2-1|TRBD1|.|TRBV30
TGTGCCTGGAGTGTACTCGGGACAGGGAATGAGCAGTTCTTC
CAWSVLGTGNEQFF
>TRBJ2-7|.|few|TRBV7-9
TGTGCCAGCAGCTTACGGCGGGGGCTAGGGGAGCAGTACTTC
CASSLRRGLGEQYF
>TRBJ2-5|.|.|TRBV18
TGTGCCAGCTCACCATCAGCCGCGGGGGAGACCCAGTACTTC
CASSPSAAGETQYF
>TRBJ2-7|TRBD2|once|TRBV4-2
TGTGCCAGCAGCCAAGCCTTGGGCGGGGGGCCCTACGAGCAGTACTTC
CASSQALGGGPYEQYF